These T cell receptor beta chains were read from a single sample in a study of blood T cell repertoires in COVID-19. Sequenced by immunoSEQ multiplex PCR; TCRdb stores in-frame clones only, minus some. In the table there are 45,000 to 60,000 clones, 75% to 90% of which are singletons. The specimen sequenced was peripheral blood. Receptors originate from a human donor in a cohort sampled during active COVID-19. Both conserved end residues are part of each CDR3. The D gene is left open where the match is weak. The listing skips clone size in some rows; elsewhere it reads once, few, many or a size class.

DNA: TGTGCCAGCAGGCCCCGACAGGGGAGTTTGGCCTACGAGCAGTACTTC
CDR3: CASRPRQGSLAYEQYF
V: TRBV3-1/TRBV3-2
size: .
D: TRBD1
J: TRBJ2-7

DNA: TGTGCCAGCAGCCGGAGGAACACTGAAGCTTTCTTT
CDR3: CASSRRNTEAFF
V: TRBV6-5
size: .
D: .
J: TRBJ1-1

DNA: TGTGCCAGCTACCGGGACTTAGACCCCTATGGCTACACCTTC
CDR3: CASYRDLDPYGYTF
V: TRBV18
size: few
D: .
J: TRBJ1-2

DNA: TGCAGTGCTAGTCGGGGTGGTAGGCCCAGTGAAAAACTGTTTTTT
CDR3: CSASRGGRPSEKLFF
V: TRBV20-1
size: .
D: .
J: TRBJ1-4

DNA: TGTGCCAGCTCACCAGGTCCCGGCTATGGCTACACCTTC
CDR3: CASSPGPGYGYTF
V: TRBV18
size: many
D: .
J: TRBJ1-2

DNA: TGTGCCACCAGTGATTTGAACAGGGGGCGCGGGCGGACTGAAGCTTTCTTT
CDR3: CATSDLNRGRGRTEAFF
V: TRBV24-1
size: .
D: TRBD1
J: TRBJ1-1

DNA: TGTGCCAGCAGTTATTCCCTTCAGGGGACCCAGTACTTC
CDR3: CASSYSLQGTQYF
V: TRBV6-5
size: few
D: .
J: TRBJ2-5

DNA: TGCGCCAGCATCCCTAGTACTCTAAAACAGGAGACTGGGGCCAACGTCCTGACTTTC
CDR3: CASIPSTLKQETGANVLTF
V: TRBV10-2
size: few
D: .
J: TRBJ2-6

DNA: TGTGCCAGCTCACCTTCGACAGCCCCTGACACTGAAGCTTTCTTT
CDR3: CASSPSTAPDTEAFF
V: TRBV18
size: .
D: .
J: TRBJ1-1

DNA: TGTGCCAGCAGCTTGAATCGTGGCGGAGCCACAGATACGCAGTATTTT
CDR3: CASSLNRGGATDTQYF
V: TRBV5-4
size: .
D: .
J: TRBJ2-3

DNA: TGTGCCAGTAGTCAAGGGGGCTACTCCTACAATGAGCAGTTCTTC
CDR3: CASSQGGYSYNEQFF
V: TRBV19
size: .
D: TRBD1
J: TRBJ2-1

DNA: TGTGCCAGCAGCGAAACAGGGTCCTCTGGAAACACCATATATTTT
CDR3: CASSETGSSGNTIYF
V: TRBV11-2
size: .
D: .
J: TRBJ1-3

DNA: TGTGCCAGCTCACCAAGGTTAGCGGGAGTAGCACTCGAGCAGTACTTC
CDR3: CASSPRLAGVALEQYF
V: TRBV18
size: .
D: TRBD2
J: TRBJ2-7

DNA: TGTGCCAGCAGCTTGCGCCTCCCCTCCCAGGTTGAAAAACTGTTTTTT
CDR3: CASSLRLPSQVEKLFF
V: TRBV7-9
size: .
D: .
J: TRBJ1-4

DNA: TGTGCCTGGAGTGATTGGGACACCGGCCGGTGGGGCTACACCTTC
CDR3: CAWSDWDTGRWGYTF
V: TRBV30
size: .
D: .
J: TRBJ1-2

DNA: TGTGCCAGCAGTGAAGCCCGGACACCCGTTCTCTCTGGGGCCAACGTCCTGACTTTC
CDR3: CASSEARTPVLSGANVLTF
V: TRBV6-1
size: once
D: .
J: TRBJ2-6